These 21 T cell receptor beta chains came from one sample sequenced in a study of blood T cell repertoires in COVID-19 (dated by TCRdb to 2020 to 2021). The receptor library was made with the immunoSEQ multiplex PCR assay. Here the immuneACCESS table is served through TCRdb, limited to in-frame sequences with V and J called. Missing clones are a known gap in these copies; in checked studies unresolved V genes cover under half, and the rest lacks a known reason. This sample lists 100,000 to 150,000 clones; 84% were detected once. Around 1.4% of the sample comes from the top ten. Sequencing input: peripheral blood. These receptors all stem from a man aged 55-75 years with acute or convalescent COVID-19.

This clone was found once. The rearrangement links TRBV5-6 to TRBJ2-7; TRBD1 aligns across 7 bases. CDR3 length: 14 amino acids. Germline lookup yields CDR1 SGHDT and CDR2 YYEEEE. V shed 1 base, J shed 7 bases, and the junction held 8 bases outside the gene matches. This CDR3 reads CASSLIQGVGEQYF. For the CDR3, the DNA is TGTGCCAGCAGCTTGATCCAGGGGGTAGGAGAGCAGTACTTC. Full variable domain (remainder filled in from reference TRBV5-6 and TRBJ2-7): DAGVTQSPTHLIKTRGQQVTLRCSPKSGHDTVSWYQQALGQGPQFIFQYYEEEERQRGNFPDRFSGHQFPNYSSELNVNALLLGDSALYLCASSLIQGVGEQYFGPGTRLTVT.

The chain has TRBV15 and TRBJ2-7, with 7 bases that match TRBD2. The CDR3 is 15 residues long. The germline V gene encodes CDR1 LNHNV and CDR2 YYDKDF (reference sequence). V shed 0 bases, J shed 2 bases, and the junction held 4 bases outside the gene matches. CDR3 sequence: CATSRDSGRPYEQYF. The CDR3 DNA reads TGTGCCACCAGCAGAGATAGCGGGCGCCCCTACGAGCAGTACTTC. Supplemented by reference TRBV15 and TRBJ2-7, the full variable domain reads DAMVIQNPRYQVTQFGKPVTLSCSQTLNHNVMYWYQQKSSQAPKLLFHYYDKDFNNEADTPDNFQSRRPNTSFCFLDIRSPGLGDTAMYLCATSRDSGRPYEQYFGPGTRLTVT.

CDR3 residues: CASSNPGQGKRETQYF. CDR3 bases: TGTGCCAGCAGCAACCCGGGACAGGGGAAGAGGGAGACCCAGTACTTC. The rearrangement joins TRBV7-3 to TRBJ2-5, with 10 bases lining up with TRBD1. Germline loops: CDR1 SGHTA, CDR2 FQGTGA. The ends lost 5 bases at V and 5 bases at J; junction bases unmatched: 11. The CDR3 spans 16 residues.

The chain has TRBV27 and TRBJ2-7; TRBD1 agrees at 9 bases. Germline V gene sequence: CDR1 MNHEY, CDR2 SMNVEV (reference sequence). There are 14 residues in the CDR3. Trimming removed 7 bases from V and 3 bases from J; junction bases left unmatched: 7. CDR3 coding DNA: TGTGCCAGCACCAAAGGACAGGGGAACTACGAGCAGTACTTC. Protein product: CASTKGQGNYEQYF.

The chain couples TRBV9 to TRBJ1-2; a possible D gene is TRBD1 (5 bases). There are 15 residues in the CDR3. Per the germline V gene, CDR1 is SGDLS and CDR2 is YYNGEE. Trimming took 0 bases from V and 2 from J, leaving 11 bases between them. The CDR3 here is CASSVVGGSNYGYTF. Written as DNA, the CDR3 is TGTGCCAGCAGCGTAGTCGGGGGGTCGAACTATGGCTACACCTTC. Full variable domain (outside the CDR3, taken from reference TRBV9 and TRBJ1-2): DSGVTQTPKHLITATGQRVTLRCSPRSGDLSVYWYQQSLDQGLQFLIQYYNGEERAKGNILERFSAQQFPDLHSELNLSSLELGDSALYFCASSVVGGSNYGYTFGSGTRLTVV.

The chain couples TRBV10-3 to TRBJ1-2; D is unresolved. Germline V gives CDR1 ENHRY, CDR2 SYGVKD. The CDR3 is made up of 15 amino acids. V was clipped by 0 bases and J by 4 bases, with 12 bases between them. The CDR3 reads CAISESSDPLYGYTF. Written as DNA, the CDR3 is TGTGCCATCAGTGAGTCGTCAGATCCCCTCTATGGCTACACCTTC.

The chain combines TRBV5-6 with TRBJ2-2; the match to TRBD2 covers 7 bases. Germline lookup yields CDR1 SGHDT and CDR2 YYEEEE. Unmatched junction bases numbered 0, after V lost 1 base and J lost 0 bases. The CDR3 is 15 residues long. CDR3 residues: CASSLTSANTGELFF. The DNA for the CDR3 is TGTGCCAGCAGCTTGACTAGCGCGAACACCGGGGAGCTGTTTTTT.

The gene calls are TRBV10-3 and TRBJ2-5; TRBD1 matches at 10 bases. This CDR3 has 15 amino acids. The J segment lost 5 bases and the V segment lost 5 bases, leaving 8 bases of the junction unmatched. In germline, CDR1 is ENHRY, CDR2 SYGVKD. The CDR3: CAISTGTGATETQYF. The CDR3 nucleotides read TGTGCCATCAGTACCGGGACAGGGGCGACCGAGACCCAGTACTTC.

The chain recombines TRBV19 with TRBJ2-1; 8 bases are shared with TRBD2. V gave up 5 bases and J gave up 0 bases; unmatched junction bases: 6. The length of the CDR3 is 16 residues. Germline CDR1 reads LNHDA; CDR2 reads SQIVND (reference sequence). The CDR3 DNA sequence: TGTGCCAGTAGTTCCAGGAGCGGGAGCTCCTACAATGAGCAGTTCTTC. This encodes CASSSRSGSSYNEQFF.

The CDR3 spells CASTSSVGGELFF. The CDR3 DNA is TGTGCCAGCACCTCTAGCGTGGGCGGGGAGCTGTTTTTT. The chain employs TRBV11-3 and TRBJ2-2; tentatively, D is TRBD2 (6 bases). Germline-derived CDR1 and CDR2 are SGHNT and YENEEA. The CDR3 is 13 amino acids. With 7 bases removed from V and 7 bases from J, the gap between germline ends came to 13 bases.

This clone appeared a few times. The rearrangement links TRBV2 to TRBJ1-2, with TRBD1 matching over 9 bases. The V gene end was trimmed by 3 bases and the J gene end by 4 bases; junction bases not matched to a gene: 0. The CDR3 is 13 residues long. Germline CDR1 is SNHLY and CDR2 is FYNNEI. The chain's CDR3 is CASSEGQGYGYTF. CDR3 sequence (DNA): TGTGCCAGCAGTGAGGGACAGGGCTATGGCTACACCTTC.

J is TRBJ2-2 and V is TRBV4-1, with D possibly being TRBD2 (7 bases). Between the trimmed V and J ends, which lost 4 bases and 3 bases, there was a span of 18 bases. This CDR3 spans 17 amino acids. Per the germline V gene, CDR1 is MGHRA and CDR2 is YSYEKL. The CDR3: CASSPLGAGADTGELFF. The CDR3 nucleotides read TGCGCCAGCAGCCCCCTAGGGGCGGGGGCCGACACCGGGGAGCTGTTTTTT.

V and J are TRBV5-1 and TRBJ1-5; 7 bases are a match to TRBD1. The length of the CDR3 is 15 residues. The ends lost 0 bases at V and 3 bases at J; junction bases unmatched: 3. Germline CDR1 and CDR2: SGHRS and YFSETQ. Here the CDR3 reads CASSLGDSSNQPQHF. The CDR3 nucleotides are TGCGCCAGCAGCTTGGGGGACAGTTCCAATCAGCCCCAGCATTTT.

This rearrangement joins TRBV11-3 to TRBJ2-7; maybe TRBD1 (5 bases). Trimming stripped 5 bases from V and 0 bases from J, with 8 bases between. From germline, CDR1 is SGHNT and CDR2 YENEEA. The CDR3 length is 13 residues. CDR3: CASSDRTSYEQYF. CDR3 in DNA: TGTGCCAGCAGCGACAGAACCTCCTACGAGCAGTACTTC.

This clone was found a few times. The chain employs TRBV4-2 and TRBJ2-3; tentatively, D is TRBD2 (6 bases). V lost 5 bases and J 8 bases, leaving 17 bases between the germline ends. The germline CDR1 and CDR2 sequences are LGHNA and YNFKEQ. The CDR3 has 14 residues. CDR3 DNA sequence: TGTGCCAGCAGCGCCGACGAGGGAGCGGGTACGCAGTATTTT. Amino acid sequence: CASSADEGAGTQYF.

The rearrangement links TRBV24-1 to TRBJ2-5, with 14 nucleotides matching TRBD2. The germline CDR1 and CDR2 sequences are KGHDR and SFDVKD. This CDR3 has 16 residues. V dropped 4 bases and J dropped 5; count of bases not matched to a gene: 5. DNA of the CDR3: TGTGCCACCAGTGACGGGACTAGCGGGAGTTTGGAGACCCAGTACTTC. It encodes CATSDGTSGSLETQYF.

This chain connects TRBV7-9 to TRBJ1-2, with 9 bases aligning to TRBD1. From germline, CDR1 is SEHNR and CDR2 FQNEAQ (reference sequence). V lost 5 bases, J lost 4 bases, and 11 bases stayed unmatched. The CDR3 loop spans 16 amino acids. The CDR3 sequence: CASSSLQGAVSYGYTF. The CDR3 nucleotides read TGTGCCAGCAGCAGTTTACAGGGGGCGGTCTCCTATGGCTACACCTTC.

This chain connects TRBV7-2 to TRBJ2-2; D perhaps matches TRBD1 (5 bases). Germline assignment: CDR1 SGHTA and CDR2 FQGNSA. V lost 5 bases and J lost 0, with 13 bases in between. CDR3 length: 16 amino acids. This CDR3 reads CASSPRLTANTGELFF. DNA of the CDR3: TGTGCCAGCAGCCCCCGATTGACAGCGAACACCGGGGAGCTGTTTTTT.

In this sample, this clone turned up once. This chain links TRBV5-4 with TRBJ2-5; the match to TRBD1 covers 9 bases. The CDR3 covers 13 residues. Unmatched junction bases numbered 3, after V lost 4 bases and J lost 5 bases. Germline lookup yields CDR1 SGHNT and CDR2 YYREEE (reference sequence). The DNA of the CDR3 is TGTGCCAGCAGCGCCGGGACAGGGGAGACCCAGTACTTC. It encodes CASSAGTGETQYF.

The chain couples TRBV7-2 to TRBJ1-5, with 10 bases matching TRBD1. J lost 6 bases, V lost 11 bases, and 7 bases had no gene match. The CDR3 has 13 residues. Germline V gene sequence: CDR1 SGHTA, CDR2 FQGNSA. The CDR3: CAATRDRGQPQHF. CDR3 coding DNA: TGTGCCGCCACCCGGGACAGGGGTCAGCCCCAGCATTTT. Looking up the rest from reference TRBV7-2 and TRBJ1-5 gives the full variable domain: GAGVSQSPSNKVTEKGKDVELRCDPISGHTALYWYRQSLGQGLEFLIYFQGNSAPDKSGLPSDRFSAERTGGSVSTLTIQRTQQEDSAVYLCAATRDRGQPQHFGDGTRLSIL.

V is TRBV5-1 and J is TRBJ2-1; 10 bases fit TRBD2. Germline trimming cut 0 bases from V and 10 bases from J; bases unmatched to any gene: 10. CDR1 and CDR2 from the germline V gene are SGHRS and YFSETQ. The CDR3 runs to 16 residues. Here the CDR3 reads CASSLAQRGGPSEQFF. CDR3 nucleotide sequence: TGCGCCAGCAGCTTGGCCCAGCGGGGGGGCCCATCCGAGCAGTTCTTC.